The 2 T cell receptor beta chains presented below share a single source sample, sequenced in a study of cytomegalovirus exposure and HLA in healthy donors. With 60 Vbeta and 13 Jbeta primers, the PCR was carried out. The method was immunoSEQ multiplex PCR; TCRdb's version includes in-frame clones alone and lacks a portion of them. The data contain some 130,000 clones, nearly 10% of them singletons. The material sequenced was PBMCs. These TCRs come from a man aged 45-65 years in good health and CMV-seronegative.

The chain joins TRBV27 to TRBJ1-5; TRBD1 agrees at 9 bases. Germline V gene data show CDR1 as MNHEY and CDR2 as SMNVEV (reference sequence). V shed 4 bases, J shed 2 bases, and the junction held 12 bases outside the gene matches. The length of the CDR3 is 18 residues. The CDR3 region is CASSWGDRASYGNQPQHF. The CDR3 DNA is TGTGCCAGCAGTTGGGGGGACAGGGCTTCATATGGCAATCAGCCCCAGCATTTT.

Only a few counts were recorded for this clone. The gene calls are TRBV23-1 and TRBJ1-2; 12 bases align to TRBD1. Being an ORF, TRBV23-1 has a function that is uncertain. The CDR3 has 16 amino acids. The ends lost 3 bases at V and 8 bases at J; junction bases unmatched: 10. CDR3 in amino acids: CASSQGDRGQSSGYTF. The DNA for the CDR3 is TGCGCCAGCAGTCAGGGGGACAGGGGGCAGAGCAGCGGCTACACCTTC.